This T cell receptor beta chain derives from a study of long-term antiretroviral therapy in people with HIV. With 5 bases removed from V and 4 bases from J, the gap between germline ends came to 12 bases. The CDR3 length is 15 residues. The germline CDR1 and CDR2 sequences are MDHEN and SYDVKM. An immunoSEQ assay, version v3.0, was performed at survey level. Produced via immunoSEQ multiplex PCR; TCRdb's table is partial and in-frame only. This table holds tens of thousands of clones, under 85% found once. The TCR was taken from a man in his forties or fifties with HIV. The source was unsorted PBMCs, collected 0.4 years after starting antiretroviral therapy. This chain uses TRBV28 with TRBJ1-6; D gene ambiguous. Written as DNA, the CDR3 is TGTGCCAGCAGTAATGATCCCGGGTATAATTCACCCCTCCACTTT. Its translation: CASSNDPGYNSPLHF.